These 14 T cell receptor beta chains share one sample of origin, sequenced in a study of T cells in localized non-small cell lung cancer. The method was immunoSEQ multiplex PCR; TCRdb's version includes in-frame clones alone and lacks a portion of them. This sample has roughly 30,000 clones, with 85% to 95% found just once. The source material was peripheral blood, sampled before any cancer treatment. The receptors shown here come from a woman aged 35-75 years with stage I lung adenocarcinoma.

The gene calls are TRBV6-5 and TRBJ2-6; D ambiguous. This CDR3 comprises 14 residues. Trimming cost V 5 bases and J 5 bases, with 10 bases left between them. The germline V gene encodes CDR1 MNHEY and CDR2 SVGAGI. CDR3 amino acids: CASSTHVRANVLTF. The CDR3 DNA follows: TGTGCCAGCAGTACCCACGTCCGGGCCAACGTCCTGACTTTC.

This chain joins TRBV7-7 and TRBJ2-5; D perhaps matches TRBD1 (6 bases). CDR3 length equals 14 residues. Germline V gene sequence: CDR1 SSHAT, CDR2 FNYEAQ (reference sequence). Between the trimmed V and J ends, which lost 5 bases and 3 bases, there was a span of 13 bases. CDR3 DNA sequence: TGTGCCAGCAGCCAGCGTTACAGGGAAGAGACCCAGTACTTC. The encoded protein is CASSQRYREETQYF.

CDR3 protein: CASSSGYSNQPQHF. CDR3 in DNA: TGTGCCAGCAGTTCGGGGTATAGCAATCAGCCCCAGCATTTT. The V gene is TRBV28, the J gene TRBJ1-5; no reliable D call. Trimming took off 4 bases at V and 0 bases at J, with 7 bases between the two ends. From germline, CDR1 is MDHEN and CDR2 SYDVKM. CDR3 length: 14 residues.

The chain carries TRBV23-1 and TRBJ2-3; the D gene is possibly TRBD2 (5 bases). TRBV23-1 is an open reading frame, and its role is uncertain. The CDR3 has 17 residues. V lost 0 bases to trimming and J lost 6 bases, with 19 bases between them. CDR3 sequence: CASSQSKESLRGDTQYF. CDR3 bases: TGCGCCAGCAGTCAATCGAAGGAATCTTTAAGAGGGGATACGCAGTATTTT.

V is TRBV19 and J is TRBJ1-6; 7 bases match TRBD1. Germline CDR1 reads LNHDA; CDR2 reads SQIVND (reference sequence). The CDR3 consists of 14 residues. V gave up 5 bases and J gave up 7 bases; unmatched junction bases: 5. CDR3: CASSLTGYNSPLHF. For the CDR3, the DNA is TGTGCCAGTAGTCTGACAGGGTACAATTCACCCCTCCACTTT.

The gene calls are TRBV5-1 and TRBJ2-6; D not certain. Between the trimmed V and J ends, which lost 2 bases and 2 bases, there was a span of 11 bases. CDR1 and CDR2 (germline): SGHRS, YFSETQ. CDR3 length: 16 amino acids. CDR3 in DNA: TGCGCCAGCAGCTTCTTAAGTGGAGCTGGGGCCAACGTCCTGACTTTC. It codes for CASSFLSGAGANVLTF.

Written as DNA, the CDR3 is TGCGCCAGCAGCCCAACTGCGGGATCCAATGGCTACACCTTC. Its protein is CASSPTAGSNGYTF. The rearrangement links TRBV5-1 to TRBJ1-2; D call uncertain. This CDR3 region has 14 residues. Germline V gene sequence: CDR1 SGHRS, CDR2 YFSETQ. V was shortened by 4 bases and J by 6 bases, with 16 bases between the two germline ends.

The chain combines TRBV28 with TRBJ1-4; 7 nucleotides agree with TRBD1. This CDR3 is 12 amino acids long. The germline V gene encodes CDR1 MDHEN and CDR2 SYDVKM. The V gene end was trimmed by 1 base and the J gene end by 13 bases; junction bases not matched to a gene: 3. Written as DNA, the CDR3 is TGTGCCAGCAGTTTATCACAGGGGAGACTGTTTTTT. This sequence encodes CASSLSQGRLFF.

The rearrangement uses TRBV18 and TRBJ1-4; D remains unclear. Germline CDR1 reads KGHSH; CDR2 reads LQKENI. V shed 3 bases and J shed 3 bases, with 8 bases lying between them. The CDR3 covers 14 residues. The CDR3 loop is CASSPTAANEKLFF. CDR3 DNA sequence: TGTGCCAGCTCACCCACGGCGGCTAATGAAAAACTGTTTTTT.

The chain couples TRBV6-1 to TRBJ1-2; TRBD1 is a possible D gene (6 bases). Trimming shortened V by 2 bases and J by 2 bases, and 12 bases separated the two germline ends. From germline, CDR1 is MNHNS and CDR2 SASEGT. The CDR3 loop spans 15 amino acids. The CDR3 is CASSERDRQNYGYTF. For the CDR3, the DNA is TGTGCCAGCAGTGAAAGAGACAGGCAAAACTATGGCTACACCTTC.

This chain uses TRBV10-1 with TRBJ2-7; 9 nucleotides match TRBD1. CDR3 length: 13 residues. V dropped 6 bases and J dropped 7; count of bases not matched to a gene: 7. Per germline, CDR1 WNHNN and CDR2 SYGVQD (reference sequence). In DNA form, the CDR3 reads TGCGCCAGCAGCGACAGGGGGTCGGGGGAGCAGTACTTC. Protein product: CASSDRGSGEQYF.

V and J are TRBV7-2 and TRBJ2-3; no clear D gene. The V end was cut by 1 base, the J end by 4 bases, with 12 bases between. The germline V gene encodes CDR1 SGHTA and CDR2 FQGNSA. CDR3 length: 15 residues. The CDR3 region is CASSLGSQSADTQYF. For the CDR3, the DNA is TGTGCCAGCAGCTTAGGGAGCCAGTCGGCAGATACGCAGTATTTT.

This sequence joins TRBV7-9 and TRBJ2-2, with D unresolved. Trimming cost V 3 bases and J 1 base, with 9 bases left between them. CDR1 SEHNR and CDR2 FQNEAQ come from the germline V gene (reference sequence). The CDR3 totals 15 residues. The CDR3 DNA follows: TGTGCCAGCAGCTTCTACCCGATGAACACCGGGGAGCTGTTTTTT. Translation: CASSFYPMNTGELFF.

This clone was counted only a few times. The V call is TRBV13, the J call TRBJ2-1; either TRBD1 or TRBD2 may supply D (5 bases each). V was clipped by 4 bases and J by 7 bases, with 11 bases between them. The CDR3 has 13 amino acids. Germline V gene data show CDR1 as PRHDT and CDR2 as FYEKMQ (reference sequence). The CDR3 spells CASSSRWGNEQFF. Written as DNA, the CDR3 is TGTGCCAGCAGCTCCCGTTGGGGGAATGAGCAGTTCTTC.